This T cell receptor (beta chain) was captured in a study of shared clonotypes between healthy human individuals. About the study: The composition of the donors was two women and a few men aged 18 to 49. Donors had three CD4 naive, three CD4 memory, two CD8 naive and one CD8 memory plate apiece.

As defined, naive CD8 cells were CD45RO-negative and positively selected for CCR7, with terminally differentiated effector memory CD45RA+ cells excluded. The donors, all of them Caucasian adults, lived in Nashville, Tennessee. Only in-frame clones appear in the TCRdb table, and some are missing; sequencing was by immunoSEQ multiplex PCR. Here the sample spans about 820,000 clones, around 93% being singletons. Germline CDR1 is SQVTM and CDR2 is ANQGSEA. The CDR3 length is 15 residues. The V gene end was trimmed by 1 base and the J gene end by 8 bases; junction bases not matched to a gene: 9. V is TRBV29-1 and J is TRBJ2-1, with TRBD1 matching 9 bases. The sample comprised naive CD8+ T cells sorted from blood. This clonotype was obtained from a man between 25 and 39 years old in good health. CDR3 bases: TGCAGCGTTGAAGGGGGACAGGGTCCATTGGATGAGCAGTTCTTC. Amino acids: CSVEGGQGPLDEQFF.